This section outlines one TCR beta chain sequence together with its context. This entry is derived from a study of Ad26.COV2.S vaccination and SARS-CoV-2 variants. Study at large: Enrollment placed the donor in the COV1001 Ad26.COV2.S trial arm. Ad26.COV2.S, an intramuscular injection, was given once or twice 56 days apart.

In germline, CDR1 is LNHDA, CDR2 SQIVND (reference sequence). The CDR3 covers 14 residues. Trimming cost V 7 bases and J 7 bases, with 16 bases left between them. Using immunoSEQ multiplex PCR, the repertoire was profiled, and TCRdb retains in-frame clones only, with some absent. The profile shows roughly 320,000 clones, around 87% of them singletons. Treatment denoted: 19 received Ad26.COV2.S at low or high dose, single or two shots; 5 received placebo; per-sample allocation not given. Specimen acquisition occurred on day 63 following the initial vaccine or placebo injection. The V gene is TRBV19, the J gene TRBJ1-4; TRBD1 is a possible D gene (5 bases). The source of this sequence is a person aged 18 to 59 who received the Ad26.COV2.S COVID-19 vaccine or a placebo. This specimen consisted of peripheral blood, obtained in a trial of Ad26.COV2.S vaccine versus placebo. CDR3 bases: TGTGCCAGTACCATCGGGGCTGGAGCTGAAAAACTGTTTTTT. It yields the protein CASTIGAGAEKLFF. The whole variable domain, filled in from reference TRBV19 and TRBJ1-4, reads DGGITQSPKYLFRKEGQNVTLSCEQNLNHDAMYWYRQDPGQGLRLIYYSQIVNDFQKGDIAEGYSVSREKKESFPLTVTSAQKNPTAFYLCASTIGAGAEKLFFGSGTQLSVL.